The clone carrying this T cell receptor beta chain was seen a few times. The target antigen is unknown. This record comes from a study of T cells in Graves' hyperthyroidism and ophthalmopathy. About the study: Before any treatment, at initial diagnosis, peripheral blood was collected.

TCR beta CDR3 sequences were amplified from RNA transcripts. The study used the HTBI primer set for a first-round RT-PCR of the TCR CDR3. TCRdb independently ran MiXCR on the multiplex PCR reads; one entry per CDR3 protein. The sample shows hundreds of thousands of distinct CDR3 sequences, less than 15% of them seen only once. Broader study findings: In the blood, most expanded thyroid clonotypes above 0.001 appeared as well.

Patients with uncontrolled infections, other autoimmune diseases, pregnancy or lactation were excluded. Extraction of PBMCs used roughly 9.3 ml of fresh peripheral blood. J gave up 3 bases and V 6 bases, and 7 bases lay outside the gene matches. The CDR3 covers 15 residues. Germline CDR1 reads LNHDA; CDR2 reads SQIVND (reference sequence). The sequence was collected from a young woman with Graves' hyperthyroidism. The specimen sequenced was blood. The chain recombines TRBV19 with TRBJ1-5; TRBD1 matches at 8 bases. CDR3 nucleotides: TGTGCCAGTAGCCGAGGGACAGGCCTCAATCAGCCCCAGCATTTT. It yields the protein CASSRGTGLNQPQHF.